One sample yielded the 4 T cell receptor beta chains listed below, sequenced in a study of cytomegalovirus exposure and HLA in healthy donors. PCR amplification relied on 60 Vbeta primers (plus 13 Jbeta primers). Sequenced by immunoSEQ multiplex PCR; TCRdb stores in-frame clones only, minus some. The sample lists tens of thousands of clones, more than 55% occurring once. Sequencing was performed on PBMCs. The receptor source for this set is a man between 60 and 70 years old in good health and CMV-seropositive.

This chain connects TRBV7-3 to TRBJ1-3; the D gene is possibly TRBD1 (6 bases). The germline CDR1 and CDR2 sequences are SGHTA and FQGTGA. Trimming left V 5 bases short and J 0 bases short, with 11 bases between. The CDR3 covers 15 residues. The CDR3, as DNA: TGTGCCAGCAGCGCCCAGGGGTCCTCTGGAAACACCATATATTTT. The encoded protein is CASSAQGSSGNTIYF. Variable domain in full (rest from reference TRBV7-3 and TRBJ1-3): GAGVSQTPSNKVTEKGKYVELRCDPISGHTALYWYRQSLGQGPEFLIYFQGTGAADDSGLPNDRFFAVRPEGSVSTLKIQRTERGDSAVYLCASSAQGSSGNTIYFGEGSWLTVV.

The chain carries TRBV4-3 and TRBJ2-1; 8 bases map to TRBD2. The germline V gene has CDR1 LGHNA and CDR2 YSLEER. With V trimmed by 0 bases and J by 9 bases, 10 bases remained unmatched. This CDR3 is built from 16 residues. The CDR3 sequence is CASSQDHSGLAFEQFF. CDR3 DNA sequence: TGCGCCAGCAGCCAAGATCACTCCGGACTAGCTTTTGAGCAGTTCTTC.

This clone was detected only once. The chain is built from TRBV27 and TRBJ2-5; 7 nucleotides align to TRBD1. The J segment lost 5 bases and the V segment lost 10 bases, leaving 10 bases of the junction unmatched. Germline CDR1 is MNHEY and CDR2 is SMNVEV (reference sequence). The CDR3 totals 13 residues. The DNA of the CDR3 is TGTGCCACCAAATCACAGGGGACGGAGACCCAGTACTTC. It codes for CATKSQGTETQYF.

This chain uses TRBV11-2 with TRBJ2-7; perhaps TRBD1 as D (5 bases). This CDR3 comprises 13 residues. With 5 bases removed from V and 6 bases from J, the gap between germline ends came to 14 bases. Germline loops: CDR1 SGHAT, CDR2 FQNNGV. This CDR3 reads CASSRSTGFEQYF. CDR3 nucleotides: TGTGCCAGCAGCAGAAGTACAGGCTTCGAGCAGTACTTC.